The 27 T cell receptor beta chains below were found in one sample sequenced in a study of regulatory T cells in long-lasting Graves disease. Time point meaning: newly diagnosed GD, antithyroid drugs for less than 3 months. Construction of the TCR library relied on RNA isolated from PBMCs. The authors built TCR beta libraries using iRepertoire HTBI primers and Arm-PCR of CDR3 regions. In TCRdb, the multiplex PCR reads were re-called with MiXCR into one record per CDR3 protein. The repertoire holds 540,000 or so distinct CDR3 sequences, with about 14% as singletons. Separately, the same data were catalogued under a study of T cells in Graves' hyperthyroidism and ophthalmopathy.

The sample in question was peripheral blood mononuclear cells (PBMCs), obtained at new diagnosis, from a patient treated with antithyroid drugs. Receptors were obtained from a man aged 25 to 40 with Graves disease.

This clonotype was detected ten times or more. The J gene is TRBJ2-3, the V gene TRBV9; possible D gene TRBD2, 5 bases. With 2 bases removed from V and 0 bases from J, the gap between germline ends came to 13 bases. This CDR3 region has 16 residues. CDR1 and CDR2 from the germline V gene are SGDLS and YYNGEE. Here the CDR3 reads CASSVRGAASTDTQYF. CDR3 bases: TGTGCCAGCAGCGTCCGGGGAGCCGCTAGCACAGATACGCAGTATTTT.

Ten or more counts support this clonotype. This sequence joins TRBV12-3 or TRBV12-4 and TRBJ1-2; 7 bases align to TRBD1. Losses at the gene ends were 4 bases for V and 8 bases for J; bases not matched to a gene: 16. This CDR3 is 16 amino acids long. The CDR3 reads CASSSRLDRATRGYTF. The CDR3 nucleotides read TGTGCCAGCAGTTCCCGACTAGACAGGGCGACACGGGGCTACACCTTC.

This clonotype was detected many times. V usage is TRBV7-2 and J usage is TRBJ2-5, with D unresolved. Germline assignment: CDR1 SGHTA and CDR2 FQGNSA. V lost 1 base, J lost 7 bases, and 7 bases lay in between. The CDR3 loop spans 12 amino acids. CDR3 residues: CASSLGLGTQYF. The CDR3 DNA reads as TGTGCCAGCAGCTTAGGACTGGGGACCCAGTACTTC. The entire variable domain, with the rest obtained from reference TRBV7-2 and TRBJ2-5, is as follows: GAGVSQSPSNKVTEKGKDVELRCDPISGHTALYWYRQSLGQGLEFLIYFQGNSAPDKSGLPSDRFSAERTGGSVSTLTIQRTQQEDSAVYLCASSLGLGTQYFGPGTRLLVL.

The chain combines TRBV20-1 with TRBJ2-1; the match to TRBD2 covers 9 bases. V gave up 3 bases and J gave up 8 bases; unmatched junction bases: 14. Germline lookup yields CDR1 DFQATT and CDR2 SNEGSKA (reference sequence). There are 16 residues in the CDR3. The CDR3 is CSASSVVGGRADEQFF. The CDR3 DNA reads TGCAGTGCTAGTTCGGTTGTCGGCGGGAGGGCCGATGAGCAGTTCTTC.

The chain joins TRBV13 to TRBJ1-4; possibly TRBD1 for D (5 bases). There are 16 residues in the CDR3. The ends were cut back, 2 bases at V and 8 bases at J, with 18 bases in the middle. CDR1 and CDR2 from the germline V gene are PRHDT and FYEKMQ (reference sequence). The CDR3 DNA is TGTGCCAGCAGCTTAAATCGCGCCAGGGTGGGGGAAAAACTGTTTTTT. Its translation: CASSLNRARVGEKLFF.

The V gene is TRBV10-3, the J gene TRBJ2-7; TRBD2 aligns across 7 bases. This CDR3 has 17 amino acids. The germline V gene encodes CDR1 ENHRY and CDR2 SYGVKD. The junction had 16 bases not matched to a gene; V was cut back by 4 bases and J by 4 bases. CDR3 protein: CAISGRLGRAEFYEQYF. CDR3 coding DNA: TGTGCCATCAGTGGGCGCCTGGGGAGGGCGGAATTTTACGAGCAGTACTTC.

A few counts support this clonotype. The chain combines TRBV9 with TRBJ1-6, with unresolved D. Between the trimmed V and J ends, which lost 0 bases and 0 bases, there was a span of 7 bases. CDR3 size: 16 residues. Per germline, CDR1 SGDLS and CDR2 YYNGEE. For the CDR3, the DNA is TGTGCCAGCAGCGTAGATGGGCGCTCCTATAATTCACCCCTCCACTTT. Translating it yields CASSVDGRSYNSPLHF.

V gene TRBV20-1 combines with J gene TRBJ2-3; 8 bases agree with TRBD2. CDR3 length: 14 amino acids. V was clipped by 8 bases and J by 3 bases; unmatched bases: 10. Germline values: CDR1 DFQATT, CDR2 SNEGSKA (reference sequence). The CDR3 nucleotides are TGCAGTACAGTCGGGATAGCGGGAACAGATACGCAGTATTTT. This gives the protein CSTVGIAGTDTQYF.

The chain links TRBV2 to TRBJ1-1; 10 bases agree with TRBD1. The CDR3 is made up of 16 amino acids. Trimming took 0 bases from V and 3 from J; bases not matched to a gene: 4. The germline gives CDR1 SNHLY, CDR2 FYNNEI. CDR3 protein: CASSEAGTGEYTEAFF. For the CDR3, the DNA is TGTGCCAGCAGTGAAGCGGGGACAGGGGAATACACTGAAGCTTTCTTT.

This clonotype was detected ten times or more. The J gene is TRBJ2-1, the V gene TRBV7-2; 7 positions agree with TRBD1. Looked up from germline, CDR1 is SGHTA and CDR2 is FQGNSA. This CDR3 spans 11 amino acids. The CDR3 here is CATRQGNEQFF. The CDR3 nucleotides read TGTGCTACCCGACAGGGTAATGAGCAGTTCTTC.

This clonotype was seen repeatedly, ten times or more. This chain uses TRBV20-1 with TRBJ2-7; D may correspond to TRBD1 or TRBD2 (5 bases each). Trimming took off 3 bases at V and 6 bases at J, with 12 bases between the two ends. The CDR3 sequence is 12 residues long. CDR1 and CDR2 from the germline V gene are DFQATT and SNEGSKA (reference sequence). The CDR3 DNA is TGCAGTGCTAGTTTTGGGGGTAGCGAGCAGTACTTC. This translates into CSASFGGSEQYF.

Ten or more counts support this clonotype. The V and J genes are TRBV7-9 and TRBJ1-3; TRBD1 might be the D (5 bases). The CDR3 consists of 10 residues. Trimming left V 5 bases short and J 15 bases short, with 11 bases between. CDR1 and CDR2 (germline): SEHNR, FQNEAQ (reference sequence). The CDR3 loop reads CASSGALTYF. CDR3 bases: TGTGCCAGCAGCGGGGCTCTGACATATTTT.

This clonotype was detected many times. CDR3: CASSTRPGGGYTF. Written as DNA, the CDR3 is TGTGCCAGCAGCACTCGGCCCGGGGGAGGCTACACCTTC. This chain uses TRBV6-1 with TRBJ1-2, with D possibly TRBD1 on 5 matching bases. Germline assignment: CDR1 MNHNS and CDR2 SASEGT. The CDR3 runs 13 residues. Deletions cut 6 bases from V and 8 bases from J, with 16 bases between.

This clonotype was detected ten times or more. V gene TRBV28 combines with J gene TRBJ2-5; a weak D match, TRBD1 (6 bases). The V and J ends lost 3 bases and 0 bases respectively, with 11 bases between them. The CDR3 is 15 residues long. In germline, CDR1 is MDHEN, CDR2 SYDVKM. In DNA form, the CDR3 reads TGTGCCAGCAGTTTTGAGACAGGCTACCAAGAGACCCAGTACTTC. Protein: CASSFETGYQETQYF. Full variable domain (remainder filled in from reference TRBV28 and TRBJ2-5): DVKVTQSSRYLVKRTGEKVFLECVQDMDHENMFWYRQDPGLGLRLIYFSYDVKMKEKGDIPEGYSVSREKKERFSLILESASTNQTSMYLCASSFETGYQETQYFGPGTRLLVL.

This clonotype was seen more than once but under ten times. V usage is TRBV7-9 and J usage is TRBJ2-5; D may be TRBD1 or TRBD2 (5 bases each). CDR1 is SEHNR, CDR2 FQNEAQ, per germline (reference sequence). The CDR3 covers 16 residues. Trimming stripped 6 bases from V and 2 bases from J, with 19 bases between. This CDR3 reads CASRPSGTVVQETQYF. As DNA, the CDR3 is TGTGCCAGCAGACCCTCCGGGACGGTAGTACAAGAGACCCAGTACTTC.

The chain is built from TRBV18 and TRBJ1-2, with 8 bases lining up with TRBD1. The CDR3 loop spans 16 amino acids. CDR1 and CDR2 (germline): KGHSH, LQKENI. Trimming cost V 0 bases and J 3 bases; bases outside gene matches: 6. The CDR3, as DNA: TGTGCCAGCTCACCACCGACAGGGGCCGCCTACTATGGCTACACCTTC. Protein product: CASSPPTGAAYYGYTF.

This clonotype was counted many times. The V and J genes are TRBV30 and TRBJ2-1; 11 bases align to TRBD2. This CDR3 region has 13 residues. V gave up 7 bases and J gave up 5 bases; unmatched junction bases: 4. Germline loops: CDR1 GTSNPN, CDR2 SVGIG (reference sequence). The CDR3 DNA is TGTGCCTCCGGGACTAGCGGAGACAATGAGCAGTTCTTC. This gives the protein CASGTSGDNEQFF.

This clonotype was seen at least ten times. This chain connects TRBV18 to TRBJ2-3; TRBD2 matches 8 bases. The CDR3 consists of 16 residues. Germline assignment: CDR1 KGHSH and CDR2 LQKENI. Trimming cost V 3 bases and J 1 base; bases outside gene matches: 6. CDR3 nucleotide sequence: TGTGCCAGCTCACCCCGGGGGGGTCTCGGCACAGATACGCAGTATTTT. This sequence encodes CASSPRGGLGTDTQYF.

This clonotype has only a few counts. This rearrangement joins TRBV7-6 to TRBJ2-6, with unresolved D. Per the germline V gene, CDR1 is SGHVS and CDR2 is FNYEAQ. Trimming cost V 5 bases and J 2 bases, with 4 bases left between them. The CDR3 has 13 residues. CDR3 nucleotide sequence: TGTGCCAGCAGCGACACTGGGGCCAACGTCCTGACTTTC. Translating it yields CASSDTGANVLTF.

In its sample, this clonotype was seen many times. This rearrangement joins TRBV19 to TRBJ2-7; tentatively, D is TRBD2 (5 bases). CDR3 length: 15 amino acids. V was pared by 2 bases and J by 3 bases, with 14 bases between. The germline CDR1 and CDR2 sequences are LNHDA and SQIVND (reference sequence). The CDR3, as DNA: TGTGCCAGTAGTATACTTTCGGGGAATAACTACGAGCAGTACTTC. Its translation: CASSILSGNNYEQYF. Based on the CDR3 plus reference TRBV19 and TRBJ2-7, the full variable domain is DGGITQSPKYLFRKEGQNVTLSCEQNLNHDAMYWYRQDPGQGLRLIYYSQIVNDFQKGDIAEGYSVSREKKESFPLTVTSAQKNPTAFYLCASSILSGNNYEQYFGPGTRLTVT.

This clonotype was detected ten times or more. This rearrangement joins TRBV20-1 to TRBJ2-1; TRBD2 might be the D (5 bases). The V end lost 7 bases, the J end lost 6 bases, and 16 bases lay between the germline ends. This CDR3 has 13 amino acids. CDR1 and CDR2 from the germline V gene are DFQATT and SNEGSKA (reference sequence). CDR3 in DNA: TGCAGTGGAAGGAGGTTAAAGGGCAATGAGCAGTTCTTC. Protein: CSGRRLKGNEQFF.

In its sample, this clonotype was seen many times. V gene TRBV2 combines with J gene TRBJ2-3; maybe TRBD2 (6 bases). This CDR3 has 15 residues. V was pared by 6 bases and J by 1 base, with 14 bases between. Germline loops: CDR1 SNHLY, CDR2 FYNNEI. This chain's CDR3 is CASSRGGTGTDTQYF. In nucleotides, the CDR3 is TGTGCCAGCAGCAGAGGCGGGACGGGCACAGATACGCAGTATTTT.

This clonotype was recorded only once. This rearrangement joins TRBV5-8 to TRBJ2-7, with 9 bases lining up with TRBD1. From germline, CDR1 is SGHTS and CDR2 YDEGEE. The CDR3 is made up of 15 amino acids. V was clipped by 4 bases and J by 4 bases; unmatched bases: 9. The CDR3 bases are TGTGCCAGCAGCCACGCCGGGACAGGGACTTACGAGCAGTACTTC. Protein: CASSHAGTGTYEQYF.

This clonotype has a count of ten or more. CDR3 loop: CASTGSLAGHETQYF. CDR3 nucleotides: TGTGCCAGCACCGGGTCTCTGGCGGGGCACGAGACCCAGTACTTC. The chain carries TRBV12-3 or TRBV12-4 and TRBJ2-5, with D maybe TRBD2 (6 bases). The CDR3 extends over 15 amino acids. V gave up 7 bases and J gave up 5 bases, with 20 bases separating them.

This clonotype has a count of ten or more. The chain is built from TRBV10-2 and TRBJ1-1; D possibly corresponds to TRBD1 (6 bases). Looked up from germline, CDR1 is WSHSY and CDR2 is SAAADI. This CDR3 has 14 amino acids. The germline V and J ends were trimmed by 2 bases and 6 bases, with 13 bases remaining between them. The CDR3 coding sequence is TGCGCCAGCAGTGAGCAGGGGAAGTTCCCTGAAGCTTTCTTT. Protein: CASSEQGKFPEAFF.

This clonotype was recorded many times. The rearrangement uses TRBV28 and TRBJ1-2; 10 bases map to TRBD1. The CDR3 spans 19 residues. The ends lost 4 bases at V and 6 bases at J; junction bases unmatched: 20. Germline CDR1 is MDHEN and CDR2 is SYDVKM. In DNA, the CDR3 is TGTGCCAGCAGTTCATTTGGCCAATTCTCCGGGACAGGGGCAGATGGCTACACCTTC. As protein: CASSSFGQFSGTGADGYTF.

This clonotype was detected a few times. This sequence joins TRBV5-1 and TRBJ2-1, with 8 nucleotides matching TRBD2. V shed 0 bases and J 14 bases; nucleotides not matched to a gene: 10. The germline V gene has CDR1 SGHRS and CDR2 YFSETQ. This CDR3 has 14 residues. Here the CDR3 reads CASSLGTSQGTEFF. DNA of the CDR3: TGCGCCAGCAGCTTGGGGACTAGCCAGGGAACAGAGTTCTTC.